This T cell receptor (beta chain) was sequenced for a study of cytomegalovirus exposure and HLA in healthy donors. Study-wide findings and caveats: Most TCR beta V segments were productive about 87% or about 30% of the time in an earlier analysis. Roughly uniform sequencing depth across donors was assumed, possibly incorrectly. Immune exposure information available was restricted to CMV serostatus.

60 Vbeta and 13 Jbeta primers were used in PCR. Authors' analysis steps: An analysis performed later counted roughly 80 million unique TCR beta chains (around 10 million of them shared). Only in-frame clones appear in the TCRdb table, and some are missing; sequencing was by immunoSEQ multiplex PCR. That table gives V, J and clone size, and the DNA gave D and trimming. Among about 120,000 clones listed, 80% were seen once. As for this clone: Antigen specificity is unknown.

The sequencing input was PBMCs. The source of this sequence is a woman aged 55-69 years in good health and CMV-seropositive.

Here the CDR3 reads CASSRQGENGYTF. In DNA, the CDR3 is TGCGCCAGCTCCCGACAGGGGGAGAATGGCTACACCTTC. V gene TRBV10-2 combines with J gene TRBJ1-2; the match to TRBD1 covers 9 bases. This CDR3 spans 13 amino acids. V gave up 8 bases and J gave up 6 bases; unmatched junction bases: 7. Germline loops: CDR1 WSHSY, CDR2 SAAADI.